This T cell receptor (beta chain) was observed in a study of T cell repertoires and HLA-DP antigens (dated by TCRdb to between 2018 and 2020). About the investigation overall: The study used an in vitro model of CD4+ T cell alloreactivity against allogeneic HLA-DP presented by transduced HeLa cells. One alloantigen differed from self by one peptide-binding groove amino acid, whereas the other differed by ten, modelling structurally similar versus dissimilar alloantigens. The three donors were two male and one female, with ages ranging from the 18-to-29 to the 60-to-69 age band. The average DNA input was approximately 0.2 ug for sorted CD137+CD4+ samples versus approximately 1,100 ng for pre-culture CD4+ samples. The study at large found these results: The study was limited by having just a few donors, by relying on a non-physiological HeLa antigen-presenting system, and by using total CD4+ cells as responders. The naive and memory CD4+ repertoires were not analysed as separate populations. Clones undetected before culture had an average cumulative frequency of roughly 34% against one allele versus approximately 50% against the other. Similar clonality (approximately 0.41) was observed for sorted CD137+ cells against both alloantigens, and this clonality was much higher than that observed in pre-culture samples (around 0.04).

Turning to this clone: The specificity of this receptor is unknown. Base qualities are missing; no much larger clone stands one base away.

Including the terminal cysteine and phenylalanine, the CDR3 comprises 16 residues. Solely the CDR3 DNA is kept, with 48 bases framed from the first base. The CDR1 and CDR2 encoded by the germline V gene are MRHNA and SNTAGT. The V end gives up 5 bases and the J end 3 bases, leaving 7 bases in the junction not matched to a gene. Magnetic bead negative selection was used to isolate untouched CD4+ T cells from Ficoll-separated PBMC, with an average purity of 97.7%. Untouched CD4+ T cells were isolated with magnetic beads from Ficoll-separated PBMC, and a purity of 95% to 98% was reached with negligible CD8+ contamination. Peripheral blood mononuclear cells came from the buffy coats of three healthy blood donors, who served as the study's donors. Each of the three donors was CMV seronegative. The DNeasy Blood & Tissue Kit was used to extract genomic DNA. Genomic DNA from sorted CD137+CD4+ cells and from pre-culture CD4+ baseline samples of each subject was subjected to TCRB sequencing.

The immunoSEQ multiplex PCR, with forward primers for 54 TRBV segments and reverse primers for 13 TRBJ segments, was used to amplify TCRB CDR3 regions. Deep resolution, with a target of approximately 180,000 T cell genomes, was applied to the sequencing of pre-culture CD4+ samples. Sequencing of amplicons was performed on an Illumina HiSeq System, and 87 bp reads covering the CDR3 were generated. On the authors' methods: PCR and sequencing errors in the reads were corrected, and alignment to IMGT reference sequences was used to define CDR3 regions. Synthetic template pools were used to estimate counts of templates and unique rearrangements. Clonality was computed as 1 minus Pielou's evenness. The Daley-Smith estimator was used to estimate richness. Morisita's index served as the measure of repertoire overlap. A clone counted as low-abundance if it appeared in cultured samples but went undetected in the pre-culture repertoire of the same donor. What TCRdb holds here is the immuneACCESS table cut down to in-frame rearrangements. Part of the clones is not present; checked against another copy, under half of the missing clones reflect an unresolved V gene, and the others are unexplained. That table gives V, J and clone size, and the DNA gave D and trimming. The sample profile shows over 100,000 clones; more than 85% of them were found once. The ten largest clonotypes hold over 0.25% of the sample.

The TCR sequence derives from a woman under 30 in good health and CMV-seronegative. The chain uses TRBV6-4 and TRBJ2-1, with 10 central nucleotides matching TRBD2. The specimen sequenced was CD4+ T cells from PBMCs. The CDR3 protein: CASSSRLAGDYNEQFF. In nucleotide form, the sequence is TGTGCCAGCAGTTCCCGACTAGCGGGCGACTACAATGAGCAGTTCTTC.